One and the same sample provided the 29 T cell receptor beta chains below, sequenced in a study of T cell responses to AZD1222 COVID-19 vaccine. Here immunoSEQ multiplex PCR was the method, and the copy in TCRdb shows in-frame clones only, minus some. The sample has about 120,000 clones, roughly 90% seen once. Specimen: peripheral blood, collected on day 0 of AZD1222 vaccination. The source of these receptors is an adult in good health.

This chain joins TRBV18 and TRBJ2-5; D is uncertain. V dropped 4 bases and J dropped 1 base, with 7 bases sitting between them. The CDR3 contains 13 residues. The germline CDR1 and CDR2 sequences are KGHSH and LQKENI. The CDR3, as DNA: TGTGCCAGCTCACTGGGATTCCAAGAGACCCAGTACTTC. As protein: CASSLGFQETQYF.

The gene calls are TRBV9 and TRBJ2-2; no clear D gene. Germline loops: CDR1 SGDLS, CDR2 YYNGEE. CDR3 size: 13 residues. Trimming took off 3 bases at V and 6 bases at J, with 9 bases between the two ends. The CDR3 reads CASSAIAPGELFF. In nucleotides, the CDR3 is TGTGCCAGCAGCGCCATCGCCCCCGGGGAGCTGTTTTTT.

The V call is TRBV7-9, the J call TRBJ2-5; 9 nucleotides agree with TRBD2. Unmatched junction bases numbered 4, after V lost 1 base and J lost 1 base. CDR1 and CDR2 (germline): SEHNR, FQNEAQ (reference sequence). The CDR3 is 16 residues long. The CDR3 DNA reads as TGTGCCAGCAGCTTAGGAGCGGGGGGTCTCCAAGAGACCCAGTACTTC. Translating gives CASSLGAGGLQETQYF.

This clone has more than one count but fewer than ten. The chain carries TRBV10-3 and TRBJ1-5; the D gene is possibly TRBD1 (6 bases). The ends were cut back, 3 bases at V and 5 bases at J, with 11 bases in the middle. This CDR3 region has 14 residues. Germline V gene sequence: CDR1 ENHRY, CDR2 SYGVKD. CDR3 nucleotides: TGTGCCATCAGTGACATCGGGGGCCATCAGCCCCAGCATTTT. This gives the protein CAISDIGGHQPQHF.

The CDR3: CASSSGQRTTNEKLFF. CDR3 DNA: TGTGCCAGCAGCTCCGGACAGCGAACAACTAATGAAAAACTGTTTTTT. This chain uses TRBV7-9 with TRBJ1-4; possible D gene TRBD1, 6 bases. Trimming removed 4 bases from V and 0 bases from J, with 12 bases in between. This CDR3 is built from 16 residues. Per the germline V gene, CDR1 is SEHNR and CDR2 is FQNEAQ (reference sequence). Based on the CDR3 plus reference TRBV7-9 and TRBJ1-4, the full variable domain is DTGVSQNPRHKITKRGQNVTFRCDPISEHNRLYWYRQTLGQGPEFLTYFQNEAQLEKSRLLSDRFSAERPKGSFSTLEIQRTEQGDSAMYLCASSSGQRTTNEKLFFGSGTQLSVL.

The V and J genes are TRBV5-4 and TRBJ1-1; 9 nucleotides align to TRBD1. The CDR3 extends over 17 amino acids. Looked up from germline, CDR1 is SGHNT and CDR2 is YYREEE (reference sequence). The V and J ends lost 4 bases and 11 bases, in that order; junction bases with no gene match: 21. The CDR3 sequence: CASSPLGTGMSLVPAFF. The CDR3 bases are TGTGCCAGCAGCCCGCTCGGGACAGGGATGAGTCTGGTTCCCGCTTTCTTT.

The genes are TRBV28 and TRBJ2-4; TRBD2 matches at 10 bases. Germline CDR1 is MDHEN and CDR2 is SYDVKM. The CDR3 totals 15 residues. V lost 4 bases to trimming and J lost 5 bases; unmatched junction nucleotides: 5. CDR3 sequence (DNA): TGTGCCAGCAGTTGGACTAGCGGAGTCCAAAACATTCAGTACTTC. Translation gives CASSWTSGVQNIQYF.

The chain uses TRBV6-1 and TRBJ2-5, with a weak D call TRBD1 (5 bases). The CDR3 runs to 14 residues. Deletions cut 3 bases from V and 2 bases from J, with 10 bases between. CDR1 and CDR2 from the germline V gene are MNHNS and SASEGT. CDR3 DNA: TGTGCCAGCAGTGAGACAGCGATTCAAGAGACCCAGTACTTC. Translation gives CASSETAIQETQYF.

The rearrangement uses TRBV12-5 and TRBJ2-1, with TRBD2 identical over 14 bases. J gave up 7 bases and V 4 bases, and 3 bases lay outside the gene matches. The CDR3 is made up of 15 amino acids. Germline CDR1 LGHNT, CDR2 FRNRAP. The CDR3 spells CASGSWTSGGNEQFF. In nucleotides, the CDR3 is TGTGCTAGTGGTTCTTGGACTAGCGGGGGGAATGAGCAGTTCTTC.

This clone was recorded a few times. This chain connects TRBV20-1 to TRBJ2-7, with D possibly TRBD2 on 6 matching bases. Germline lookup yields CDR1 DFQATT and CDR2 SNEGSKA (reference sequence). The CDR3 sequence is 14 residues long. Trimming removed 3 bases from V and 1 base from J, with 13 bases in between. The CDR3 DNA is TGCAGTGCTAGTACGGGGACTGGGTCCTACGAGCAGTACTTC. Translating gives CSASTGTGSYEQYF.

This clone was detected only a few times. The rearrangement joins TRBV9 to TRBJ1-2, with 7 nucleotides matching TRBD1. The CDR3 spans 14 residues. Losses at the gene ends were 0 bases for V and 8 bases for J; bases not matched to a gene: 7. Germline V gene data show CDR1 as SGDLS and CDR2 as YYNGEE. The CDR3 sequence is CASSVAAQGEGYTF. Written as DNA, the CDR3 is TGTGCCAGCAGCGTAGCAGCGCAGGGGGAAGGCTACACCTTC.

This clone was recorded once. The rearrangement joins TRBV7-9 to TRBJ1-5, with D tentatively TRBD1 (5 bases). CDR1 is SEHNR and CDR2 is FQNEAQ in the germline V gene (reference sequence). V lost 6 bases, J lost 3 bases, and 12 bases lay in between. The CDR3 runs to 14 residues. DNA for the CDR3: TGTGCCAGCAGTCAATCGGGGGTCAATCAGCCCCAGCATTTT. The encoded protein is CASSQSGVNQPQHF.

This clone has only a few counts. This chain uses TRBV6-1 with TRBJ1-1; the D is unclear. Germline CDR1 is MNHNS and CDR2 is SASEGT. There are 15 residues in the CDR3. Trimming took 1 base from V and 4 from J, leaving 13 bases between them. This CDR3 reads CASSEEEGGTTEAFF. CDR3 in DNA: TGTGCCAGCAGTGAAGAAGAGGGCGGTACCACTGAAGCTTTCTTT.

V gene TRBV12-2 combines with J gene TRBJ1-2; the table's D call TRBD1 went unverified against the DNA. TRBV12-2 is listed as a pseudogene. The CDR3 has 16 residues. The DNA for the CDR3 is TGTGCAAGTCGGCTGGCGAAATCAGGCTCCCGCTATGGCTACACCTTC. Residues: CASRLAKSGSRYGYTF.

The J gene is TRBJ2-7, the V gene TRBV6-1, with D perhaps TRBD1 (6 bases). The CDR3 loop spans 14 amino acids. Trimming stripped 3 bases from V and 5 bases from J, with 14 bases between. Germline CDR1 reads MNHNS; CDR2 reads SASEGT. This CDR3 reads CASSDLPGDDEQYF. The CDR3 coding sequence is TGTGCCAGCAGTGATCTCCCAGGGGACGACGAGCAGTACTTC.

CDR3 protein: CASRLQYNSPLHF. CDR3 sequence (DNA): TGTGCCAGCAGGTTACAGTATAATTCACCCCTCCACTTT. The chain recombines TRBV14 with TRBJ1-6; no clear D gene. CDR1 and CDR2 (germline): SGHDN, FVKESK. Trimming cost V 6 bases and J 4 bases, with 7 bases left between them. The CDR3 has 13 residues.

The rearrangement links TRBV4-3 to TRBJ1-5; 8 nucleotides agree with TRBD1. J was trimmed by 3 bases and V by 3 bases; bases with no gene match: 4. Germline V gene lookup returns CDR1 LGHNA and CDR2 YSLEER. The CDR3 has 15 residues. This chain's CDR3 is CASSQTDRDNQPQHF. DNA of the CDR3: TGCGCCAGCAGCCAGACGGACAGGGACAATCAGCCCCAGCATTTT.

The chain carries TRBV24-1 and TRBJ2-7; 10 bases match TRBD1. V lost 2 bases to trimming and J lost 3 bases; unmatched junction nucleotides: 3. In germline, CDR1 is KGHDR, CDR2 SFDVKD. CDR3 length equals 15 residues. The CDR3 region has the DNA TGTGCCACCAGTGATTACAGGACAGGGGGCTACGAGCAGTACTTC. This sequence encodes CATSDYRTGGYEQYF.

The chain recombines TRBV4-1 with TRBJ2-7; unclear D gene. CDR1 MGHRA and CDR2 YSYEKL come from the germline V gene. The V gene lost 4 bases and the J gene lost 3 bases, with 13 bases spanning the gap. This CDR3 has 14 amino acids. This CDR3 reads CASSPRTFGYEQYF. The CDR3 coding sequence is TGCGCCAGCAGCCCGCGGACCTTCGGCTACGAGCAGTACTTC.

V is TRBV28 and J is TRBJ2-3; 10 bases are shared with TRBD1. From germline, CDR1 is MDHEN and CDR2 SYDVKM. The CDR3 loop spans 15 amino acids. After removal of 3 bases from V and 3 bases from J, the junction contained 3 bases not matched to a gene. CDR3 sequence (DNA): TGTGCCAGCAGTTTGGGACAGGGGAAAACAGATACGCAGTATTTT. The encoded protein is CASSLGQGKTDTQYF.

This sequence joins TRBV20-1 and TRBJ2-1; 7 nucleotides match TRBD2. Germline V gives CDR1 DFQATT, CDR2 SNEGSKA (reference sequence). CDR3 length: 13 amino acids. Trimming cost V 3 bases and J 8 bases; bases outside gene matches: 7. The CDR3 protein is CSASGLVYDEQFF. The CDR3, as DNA: TGCAGTGCTAGTGGACTAGTTTACGATGAGCAGTTCTTC.

The table lists this clone with a count of one. The rearrangement uses TRBV7-2 and TRBJ2-7, with a weak D call TRBD1 (6 bases). Germline V gene data show CDR1 as SGHTA and CDR2 as FQGNSA. Trimming removed 5 bases at V and 1 base at J, with 15 bases between. The CDR3 is made up of 15 amino acids. CDR3 protein: CASSRTAPSSYEQYF. Here the CDR3 DNA reads TGTGCCAGCAGCCGGACAGCCCCTTCTTCCTACGAGCAGTACTTC.

A single count supports this clone. The gene calls are TRBV6-6 and TRBJ1-2, with D perhaps matching TRBD1 (6 bases). CDR3 length equals 13 residues. V was cut by 4 bases and J by 6 bases, with 12 bases left in between. Germline values: CDR1 MNHNY, CDR2 SVGAGI (reference sequence). CDR3 nucleotides: TGTGCCAGCAGTTCCCGGCAGGGGAATGGCTACACCTTC. It translates to CASSSRQGNGYTF.

The chain is built from TRBV5-1 and TRBJ2-3, with D perhaps TRBD2 (5 bases). CDR3 length: 15 residues. The germline V gene has CDR1 SGHRS and CDR2 YFSETQ. V lost 4 bases to trimming and J lost 4 bases, with 16 bases between them. CDR3: CASSGTLVWPDTQYF. The CDR3 DNA sequence: TGCGCCAGCAGCGGCACACTAGTTTGGCCAGATACGCAGTATTTT. Supplemented by reference TRBV5-1 and TRBJ2-3, the full variable domain reads KAGVTQTPRYLIKTRGQQVTLSCSPISGHRSVSWYQQTPGQGLQFLFEYFSETQRNKGNFPGRFSGRQFSNSRSEMNVSTLELGDSALYLCASSGTLVWPDTQYFGPGTRLTVL.

The chain recombines TRBV19 with TRBJ2-1, with D perhaps TRBD2 (6 bases). Trimming cost V 1 base and J 8 bases, with 9 bases left between them. The CDR3 is 13 residues long. The germline V gene encodes CDR1 LNHDA and CDR2 SQIVND (reference sequence). The DNA for the CDR3 is TGTGCCAGTAGTATAGTCGGGGACTATGAGCAGTTCTTC. It yields the protein CASSIVGDYEQFF.

The J gene is TRBJ2-2, the V gene TRBV5-4; 13 positions agree with TRBD2. Germline V gene lookup returns CDR1 SGHNT and CDR2 YYREEE (reference sequence). The CDR3 is 17 amino acids. The V and J ends lost 0 bases and 5 bases, in that order; junction bases with no gene match: 4. The CDR3 nucleotides are TGTGCCAGCAGCTTGGGGGGACTAGCGGGGATAACCGGGGAGCTGTTTTTT. Translating it yields CASSLGGLAGITGELFF. Complete variable domain (other parts from reference TRBV5-4 and TRBJ2-2): ETGVTQSPTHLIKTRGQQVTLRCSSQSGHNTVSWYQQALGQGPQFIFQYYREEENGRGNFPPRFSGLQFPNYSSELNVNALELDDSALYLCASSLGGLAGITGELFFGEGSRLTVL.

The chain carries TRBV19 and TRBJ1-1, with 8 bases aligning to TRBD1. Germline CDR1 and CDR2: LNHDA and SQIVND (reference sequence). The CDR3 has 15 residues. V was clipped by 5 bases and J by 1 base; unmatched bases: 6. CDR3: CASSFSGTGNTEAFF. Written as DNA, the CDR3 is TGTGCCAGTAGTTTTAGCGGGACAGGGAACACTGAAGCTTTCTTT.

V gene TRBV5-1 combines with J gene TRBJ2-5; D ambiguous. CDR1 is SGHRS and CDR2 is YFSETQ in the germline V gene. CDR3 length: 15 amino acids. V lost 5 bases to trimming and J lost 2 bases, with 16 bases between them. The DNA for the CDR3 is TGCGCCAGCAGGCCTGGACCGGCCGAACAAGAGACCCAGTACTTC. Its protein product is CASRPGPAEQETQYF.

The V call is TRBV5-1, the J call TRBJ1-4; D is undetermined. Trimming removed 0 bases at V and 0 bases at J, with 9 bases between. CDR3 length equals 16 residues. In germline, CDR1 is SGHRS, CDR2 YFSETQ. The CDR3 loop is CASSLASGATNEKLFF. The CDR3 coding sequence is TGCGCCAGCAGCTTGGCCTCGGGAGCAACTAATGAAAAACTGTTTTTT.